Sequencing of this T cell receptor (beta chain) was carried out in a study of blood T cell repertoires in COVID-19. Background on the study: Italy, Spain and the United States were the sources of the convalescent and acute COVID-19 samples.

The repertoire was sequenced with immunoSEQ multiplex PCR; TCRdb's copy has only in-frame clones and lacks some. Of around 280,000 clones listed, about 90% were seen once; the top ten hold roughly 10%. Enrollment of patients from Seattle took place during active infection, with longitudinal follow-up. The CDR3 has 15 amino acids. The receptor comes from a woman in her thirties with COVID-19, enrolled during active disease. The sample taken for sequencing was peripheral blood. The genes are TRBV21-1 and TRBJ1-1; the DNA was not used to check the table's D call, TRBD1. TRBV21-1 corresponds to a pseudogene. This CDR3 reads CASSVYRGRGTEAFF. In DNA, the CDR3 is TGTGCCAGCAGCGTATACAGGGGACGGGGCACTGAAGCTTTCTTT.